This T cell receptor beta chain originates from a study of T cells after posttransplantation cyclophosphamide. In its sample, this clone was seen many times. Its specificity is not known. Repertoires were generated with immunoSEQ multiplex PCR, while TCRdb's copy carries only in-frame clones and drops some. The sample was found to contain some 11,000 clones, and every one recurs. Points from the study as a whole: Recipient CMV seropositivity and CMV reactivation strongly tracked TRB clonality. Later blood repertoires were often dominated by clones from the donor CD8+ memory compartment. TRB overlap between skin or GI tissue T cells and blood was limited.

Treatment was busulfan-fludarabine conditioning, a marrow graft, and cyclophosphamide on days +3 and +4. This sample comprised PBMCs, obtained after allogeneic stem cell transplant with posttransplant cyclophosphamide. This TCR was recovered from a female patient aged 40-49 years who received an allogeneic stem cell transplant from a related donor, was CMV-positive, and had acute GVHD only. Part of the T cell pool may stem from the graft donor.

The CDR3 nucleotides are TGTGCCATCAGCCGCGACAGAGATCAGCCCCAGCATTTT. Protein sequence: CAISRDRDQPQHF. V and J are TRBV10-3 and TRBJ1-5, with TRBD1 as a possible D gene (5 bases). V shed 6 bases and J shed 5 bases, with 11 bases lying between them. Germline V CDR1 and CDR2: ENHRY, SYGVKD. The CDR3 has 13 amino acids.